Presented here are 5 T cell receptor beta chains from one specimen sequenced in a study of Graves' ophthalmopathy and Graves' hyperthyroidism. From RNA, the CDR3 regions of TCR beta chains were amplified and sequenced. RT-PCR with HTBI primers came first, then second-round multiplex PCR. From the multiplex PCR reads, TCRdb called clonotypes with MiXCR, one entry per CDR3 protein. The sample has about 230,000 distinct CDR3 sequences, 45% to 55% seen once. The sample comprised peripheral blood. These receptors were taken from an adult man with Graves' ophthalmopathy.

The table lists this clonotype with a few counts. The chain uses TRBV7-3 and TRBJ2-7, with TRBD2 matching over 10 bases. The CDR3 runs to 15 residues. Losses at the gene ends were 2 bases for V and 3 bases for J; bases not matched to a gene: 4. Germline CDR1 reads SGHTA; CDR2 reads FQGTGA. DNA for the CDR3: TGTGCCAGCAGCTTACAAGGGACTAGCGACTACGAGCAGTACTTC. It is translated as CASSLQGTSDYEQYF.

In its sample, this clonotype was seen many times. The CDR3 spells CATGESNQPQHF. The CDR3 coding sequence is TGCGCCACGGGAGAAAGCAATCAGCCCCAGCATTTT. The chain is built from TRBV10-2 and TRBJ1-5; D unclear. The V gene's germline CDR1 is WSHSY and CDR2 SAAADI. Trimming removed 10 bases at V and 1 base at J, with 8 bases between. The CDR3 covers 12 residues.

This chain joins TRBV7-3 and TRBJ1-1, with D perhaps TRBD1 (6 bases). Trimming left V 2 bases short and J 4 bases short, with 11 bases between. The CDR3 has 14 residues. CDR1 and CDR2 (germline): SGHTA, FQGTGA. The DNA of the CDR3 is TGTGCCAGCAGCTTATCCCCAGGGGTCACTGAAGCTTTCTTT. This gives the protein CASSLSPGVTEAFF. The whole variable domain, remainder taken from reference TRBV7-3 and TRBJ1-1, is GAGVSQTPSNKVTEKGKYVELRCDPISGHTALYWYRQSLGQGPEFLIYFQGTGAADDSGLPNDRFFAVRPEGSVSTLKIQRTERGDSAVYLCASSLSPGVTEAFFGQGTRLTVV.

This chain uses TRBV29-1 with TRBJ1-4; TRBD1 matches at 9 bases. Looked up from germline, CDR1 is SQVTM and CDR2 is ANQGSEA. The length of the CDR3 is 13 residues. Trimming took 7 bases from V and 8 from J; bases not matched to a gene: 8. As DNA, the CDR3 is TGCAGCGCACAGGGGGCCAAGGAGGAAAAACTGTTTTTT. This translates into CSAQGAKEEKLFF. Complete variable domain (other parts from reference TRBV29-1 and TRBJ1-4): SAVISQKPSRDICQRGTSLTIQCQVDSQVTMMFWYRQQPGQSLTLIATANQGSEATYESGFVIDKFPISRPNLTFSTLTVSNMSPEDSSIYLCSAQGAKEEKLFFGSGTQLSVL.

The CDR3: CASSDLPAQGVNALYF. DNA for the CDR3: TGTGCCAGCAGTGACCTGCCGGCACAGGGGGTAAACGCGCTGTACTTC. The chain has TRBV2 and TRBJ2-7; 8 nucleotides match TRBD1. Germline V gives CDR1 SNHLY, CDR2 FYNNEI. V lost 3 bases, J lost 12 bases, and 19 bases stayed unmatched. The CDR3 runs 16 residues. The whole variable domain, filled in from reference TRBV2 and TRBJ2-7, reads EPEVTQTPSHQVTQMGQEVILRCVPISNHLYFYWYRQILGQKVEFLVSFYNNEISEKSEIFDDQFSVERPDGSNFTLKIRSTKLEDSAMYFCASSDLPAQGVNALYFGPGTRLTVT.